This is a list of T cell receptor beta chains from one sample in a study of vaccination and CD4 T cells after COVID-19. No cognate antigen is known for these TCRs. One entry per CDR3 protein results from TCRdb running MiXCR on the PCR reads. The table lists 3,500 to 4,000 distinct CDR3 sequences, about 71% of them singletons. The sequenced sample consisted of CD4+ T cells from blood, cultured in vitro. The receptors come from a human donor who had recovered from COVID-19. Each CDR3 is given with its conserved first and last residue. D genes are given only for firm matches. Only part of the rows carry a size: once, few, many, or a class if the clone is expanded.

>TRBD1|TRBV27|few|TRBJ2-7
TGTGCCAGCAGTTTAGACAGGGTCGCCTACGAGCAGTACTTC
CASSLDRVAYEQYF
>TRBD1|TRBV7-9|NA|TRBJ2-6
TGTGCCAGCAGCCCCCGGGACAGGACCCTCTCTGGGGCCAACGTCCTGACTTTC
CASSPRDRTLSGANVLTF
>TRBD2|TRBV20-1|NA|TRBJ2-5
TGCAGTGCTAGAGACCATGAGCGGGGGGGAAACCAAGAGACCCAGTACTTC
CSARDHERGGNQETQYF
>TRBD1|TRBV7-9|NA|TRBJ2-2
TGTGCCAGCACTACTACAGGGGACAGGGGGCGAACCGGGGAGCTGTTTTTT
CASTTTGDRGRTGELFF
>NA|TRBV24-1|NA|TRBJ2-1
TGTGCCACCAGTGATCCCTCCCACCATCTAGATGAGCAGTTCTTC
CATSDPSHHLDEQFF
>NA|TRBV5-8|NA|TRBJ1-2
TGTGCCAGCAGCTTGGATCTGGGGGGATATGGCTACACCTTC
CASSLDLGGYGYTF
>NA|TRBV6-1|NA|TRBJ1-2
TGTGCCAGCAGTGAAGGGATCCCACTTCCTAACGTGGAAGGCTACACCTTC
CASSEGIPLPNVEGYTF
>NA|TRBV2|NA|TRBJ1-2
TGTGCCAGCAGTGAACCAGGGTACGGCTACACCTTC
CASSEPGYGYTF
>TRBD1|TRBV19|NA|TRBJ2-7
TGTGCCACAAGTCGGACAGGCGATTCCTACGAGCAGTACTTC
CATSRTGDSYEQYF
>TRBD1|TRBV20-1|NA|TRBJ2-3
TGCAGTGCCCCGGGACAGGGGTTTTCAGATACGCAGTATTTT
CSAPGQGFSDTQYF
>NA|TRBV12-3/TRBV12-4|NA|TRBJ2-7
TGTGCCAGCAGTCGATGGGCCGAGGAGCAGTACTTC
CASSRWAEEQYF
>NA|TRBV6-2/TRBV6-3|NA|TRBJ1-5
TGTGCCAGCAGTTACGTTTCAGGGTCTGAACCCCAGCATTTT
CASSYVSGSEPQHF
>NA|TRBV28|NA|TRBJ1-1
TGTGCCAGCAGTCCCCCGGCGGAACAGAACACTGAAGCTTTCTTT
CASSPPAEQNTEAFF
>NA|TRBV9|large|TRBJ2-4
TGTGCCAGCAGCGAACCCCAGGCGTCGGGATCGGCCAAAAACATTCAGTACTTC
CASSEPQASGSAKNIQYF
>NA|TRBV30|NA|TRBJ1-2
TGTGCCTGGAGTGTATTCAGGGAAGATGGCTACACCTTC
CAWSVFREDGYTF
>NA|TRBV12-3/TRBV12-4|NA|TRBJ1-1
TGTGCCATCAGCACAGGGTATACTGAAGCTTTCTTT
CAISTGYTEAFF
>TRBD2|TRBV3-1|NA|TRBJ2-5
TGTGCCAGCAGCCTGGGACTAGTAGAGACCCAGTACTTC
CASSLGLVETQYF
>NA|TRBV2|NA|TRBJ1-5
TGTGCCAGCAGTGAACAGGGGACGGGGCCCCAGCATTTT
CASSEQGTGPQHF
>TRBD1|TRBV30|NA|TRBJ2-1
TGTGCCTGGAGTGTAAAGGGTCAGGGGGATTTCGATGAGCAGTTCTTC
CAWSVKGQGDFDEQFF
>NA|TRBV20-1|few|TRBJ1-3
TGCAGTGCTAGAGATGGAGGACGACCAGGCTCTGGAAACACCATATATTTT
CSARDGGRPGSGNTIYF
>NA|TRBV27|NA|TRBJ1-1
TGTGCCAGCAGTTTAAAGGGCCCCTCCAGGGGTTTGAACACTGAAGCTTTCTTT
CASSLKGPSRGLNTEAFF
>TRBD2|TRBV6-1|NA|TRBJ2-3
TGTGCCAGCAGGGCTAGCGGGGTCCTTGTAGATACGCAGTATTTT
CASRASGVLVDTQYF
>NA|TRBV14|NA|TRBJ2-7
TGTGCCAGCAGCCACTCTTACGAGCAGTACTTC
CASSHSYEQYF
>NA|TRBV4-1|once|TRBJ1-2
TGCGCCAGCAGCCCTCGCTGGGGGGGTACAGAAGGGGGCTACACCTTC
CASSPRWGGTEGGYTF
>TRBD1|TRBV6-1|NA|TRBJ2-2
TGTGCCAGCAGGCCACCGGGACAGGGGACGACCGGGGAGCTGTTTTTT
CASRPPGQGTTGELFF
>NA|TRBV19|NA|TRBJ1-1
TGTGCCAGTATAGAGGGAGGGAAAACTGAAGCTTTCTTT
CASIEGGKTEAFF
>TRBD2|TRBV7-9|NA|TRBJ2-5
TGTGCCGTAGCGGGGGGAGGAGAGACCCAGTACTTC
CAVAGGGETQYF
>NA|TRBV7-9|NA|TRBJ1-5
TGTGCCAGCAGCCAGGGCGGGGGCAATCAGCCCCAGCATTTT
CASSQGGGNQPQHF
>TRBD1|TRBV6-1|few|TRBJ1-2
TGTGCCAGCAGGTCCGGGACAGACCTTTATGGCTACACCTTC
CASRSGTDLYGYTF
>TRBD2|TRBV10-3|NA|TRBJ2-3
TGTGCCACCCGGGGGGACACAGATACGCAGTATTTT
CATRGDTDTQYF
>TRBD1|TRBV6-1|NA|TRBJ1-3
TGTGCCAGCAGTGGGACAGGGATGGGAAACACCATATATTTT
CASSGTGMGNTIYF
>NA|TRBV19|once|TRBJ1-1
TGTGCCAGTAGTATTTCAGGCAGCCAGAACACTGAAGCTTTCTTT
CASSISGSQNTEAFF
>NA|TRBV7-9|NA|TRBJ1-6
TGTGCCAGCGGACTCTTAGGGTCGGGGTATAATTCACCCCTCCACTTT
CASGLLGSGYNSPLHF
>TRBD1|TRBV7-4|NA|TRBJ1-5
TGTGCCAGCAGCTGGACCGACAGGGGTAACCAGCCCCAGCATTTT
CASSWTDRGNQPQHF
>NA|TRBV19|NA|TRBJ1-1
TGTGCCAGTAACCGACAGAGGGCTAACACTGAAGCTTTCTTT
CASNRQRANTEAFF
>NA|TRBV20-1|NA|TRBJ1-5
TGCAGTGCTCGGACCGATAGCAATCAGCCCCAGCATTTT
CSARTDSNQPQHF
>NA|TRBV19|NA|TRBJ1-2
TGTGCCAGTAGTGGACCAATAAATGGCTACACCTTC
CASSGPINGYTF
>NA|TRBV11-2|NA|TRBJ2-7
TGTGCCAGCAGCTCCTTCCGCCGGCCTATGCACGAGCAGTACTTC
CASSSFRRPMHEQYF
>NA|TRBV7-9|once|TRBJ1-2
TGTGCCAGCCCCTCAGGGTCTGGCTACACCTTC
CASPSGSGYTF
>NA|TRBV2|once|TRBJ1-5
TGTGCCAGCAGTGATAGGGAGGCAGGGTCGGGACATTTT
CASSDREAGSGHF
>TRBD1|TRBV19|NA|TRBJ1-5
TGTGCCAGTAGTAAGGCTCCCCTAACAGGGGGTGGCCAGCCCCAGCATTTT
CASSKAPLTGGGQPQHF
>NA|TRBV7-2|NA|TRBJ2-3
TGTGCCAGCGCGGTGATAAGGGCAGATACGCAGTATTTT
CASAVIRADTQYF
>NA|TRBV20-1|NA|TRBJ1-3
TGCAGTGCTAGTGCAGGGACTGGAAACACCATATATTTT
CSASAGTGNTIYF
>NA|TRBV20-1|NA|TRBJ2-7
TGCAGTGCTAGAGAGCCCACCTACGAGCAGTACTTC
CSAREPTYEQYF
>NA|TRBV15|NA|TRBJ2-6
TGTGCCACCAGCAGAGGCACCGGGGCCACCTCTGGGGCCAACGTCCTGACTTTC
CATSRGTGATSGANVLTF
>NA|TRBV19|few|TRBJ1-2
TGTGCCAGTAGTATAGATCGGGGGACTAACTATGGCTACACCTTC
CASSIDRGTNYGYTF
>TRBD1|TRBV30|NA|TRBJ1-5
TGTGCCTGGAGTGGGGGACAGAATAGCAATCAGCCCCAGCATTTT
CAWSGGQNSNQPQHF
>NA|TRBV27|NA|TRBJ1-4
TGTGCCAGCAGTTTACCCCTGACAGGCCTTACAACTAATGAAAAACTGTTTTTT
CASSLPLTGLTTNEKLFF
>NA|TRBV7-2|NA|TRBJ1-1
TGTGCCTGCAGCTCACGGGGTTATATAGAGAACACTGAAGCTTTCTTT
CACSSRGYIENTEAFF
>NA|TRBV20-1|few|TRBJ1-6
TGCAGTGCTAGGGCAGTTACTTCAAATTCACCCCTCCACTTT
CSARAVTSNSPLHF